Listed below are T cell receptor beta chains from one sample, sequenced in a study of cytomegalovirus exposure and HLA in healthy donors. The method was immunoSEQ multiplex PCR; TCRdb's version includes in-frame clones alone and lacks a portion of them. The table includes 140,000 to 150,000 clones, roughly 78% detected once. The sequenced material came from PBMCs. Receptor source: a female donor in good health and CMV-seronegative. Each CDR3 is given with its conserved first and last residue. Each record gives: V gene, clone size, D gene, J gene, CDR3 DNA, CDR3 protein. A D gene is named only where the DNA matches it firmly. For some rows the clone size is stated as once, few or many, or as a class when expanded; others skip it.

V gene: TRBV7-9; clone size: NA; D gene: TRBD1; J gene: TRBJ2-5; CDR3 DNA: TGTTCCAGCAGCTCTGGGACAGGGGGAGGCCGGGAGACCCAGTACTTC; CDR3 protein: CSSSSGTGGGRETQYF
V gene: TRBV6-1; clone size: NA; D gene: NA; J gene: TRBJ2-7; CDR3 DNA: TGTGCCAGCAGTGACGCTAGCTCCTACGAGCAGTACTTC; CDR3 protein: CASSDASSYEQYF
V gene: TRBV5-8; clone size: NA; D gene: TRBD1; J gene: TRBJ1-2; CDR3 DNA: TGTGCCAGCAGTCACGGACAGGGACTTGGCTACACCTTC; CDR3 protein: CASSHGQGLGYTF
V gene: TRBV27; clone size: NA; D gene: TRBD1; J gene: TRBJ2-7; CDR3 DNA: TGTGCCAGCAGTCCGTTGACAGGGCTAATGAGCTCCTACGAGCAGTACTTC; CDR3 protein: CASSPLTGLMSSYEQYF
V gene: TRBV19; clone size: NA; D gene: NA; J gene: TRBJ2-1; CDR3 DNA: TGTGCCAGTAGTATTTGGCCAGTTACGCTGTACAATGAGCAGTTCTTC; CDR3 protein: CASSIWPVTLYNEQFF
V gene: TRBV6-6; clone size: few; D gene: NA; J gene: TRBJ1-5; CDR3 DNA: TGTGCCAGCAGTAGATCCCTACAGCTTCAGCCCCAGCATTTT; CDR3 protein: CASSRSLQLQPQHF
V gene: TRBV5-4; clone size: NA; D gene: NA; J gene: TRBJ1-1; CDR3 DNA: TGTGCCAGCAGGGTGCAGGGCGTGAACACTGAAGCTTTCTTT; CDR3 protein: CASRVQGVNTEAFF
V gene: TRBV5-1; clone size: once; D gene: TRBD1; J gene: TRBJ1-1; CDR3 DNA: TGCGCCAGCAGCTTGGGACAGGGGTCCTCTGAAGCTTTCTTT; CDR3 protein: CASSLGQGSSEAFF
V gene: TRBV18; clone size: NA; D gene: TRBD1; J gene: TRBJ2-2; CDR3 DNA: TGTGCCAGCTCACTCGGCGCCGGGACAGGGTCCGGGGAGCTGTTTTTT; CDR3 protein: CASSLGAGTGSGELFF
V gene: TRBV19; clone size: NA; D gene: NA; J gene: TRBJ2-1; CDR3 DNA: TGTGCCAGTAGTTTGAACACCTTTATGGCGGTCTTC; CDR3 protein: CASSLNTFMAVF
V gene: TRBV30; clone size: NA; D gene: TRBD1; J gene: TRBJ2-3; CDR3 DNA: TGTGCCTGGAGCCACGACCAGGGGGCAGGAGATACGCAGTATTTT; CDR3 protein: CAWSHDQGAGDTQYF
V gene: TRBV27; clone size: NA; D gene: NA; J gene: TRBJ2-3; CDR3 DNA: TGTGCCAGCAGTCCCTCGAGAACAGGTGGGAGCACAGATACGCAGTATTTT; CDR3 protein: CASSPSRTGGSTDTQYF
V gene: TRBV2; clone size: NA; D gene: TRBD1; J gene: TRBJ1-2; CDR3 DNA: TGTGCCAGCAGTGAAATCGACAGGGGAGGCTATGGCTACACCTTC; CDR3 protein: CASSEIDRGGYGYTF
V gene: TRBV10-1; clone size: NA; D gene: NA; J gene: TRBJ2-3; CDR3 DNA: TGCGCCAGCAGTCAGGAACGGATAGTAGATACGCAGTATTTT; CDR3 protein: CASSQERIVDTQYF
V gene: TRBV5-1; clone size: NA; D gene: TRBD1; J gene: TRBJ2-7; CDR3 DNA: TGCGCCAGCAGCCCGTGGACAGGGCCCAGGTTCTTCTACGAGCAGTACTTC; CDR3 protein: CASSPWTGPRFFYEQYF
V gene: TRBV7-9; clone size: medium-sized; D gene: TRBD1; J gene: TRBJ1-2; CDR3 DNA: TGTGCCAGCAGCCAGGGGGGTTACTATGGCTACACCTTC; CDR3 protein: CASSQGGYYGYTF
V gene: TRBV11-1; clone size: NA; D gene: NA; J gene: TRBJ2-3; CDR3 DNA: TGTGCCAGCAGCCCCCTAGGAATAGCTACAGATACGCAGTATTTT; CDR3 protein: CASSPLGIATDTQYF
V gene: TRBV7-9; clone size: NA; D gene: NA; J gene: TRBJ2-1; CDR3 DNA: TGTGCCAGCAGCCAAGGACTGAATTACAATGAGCAGTTCTTC; CDR3 protein: CASSQGLNYNEQFF
V gene: TRBV19; clone size: NA; D gene: NA; J gene: TRBJ1-5; CDR3 DNA: TGTGCCAGTAGAACCAGTGGGGCCCCAAGTCAGCCCCAGCATTTT; CDR3 protein: CASRTSGAPSQPQHF
V gene: TRBV15; clone size: NA; D gene: NA; J gene: TRBJ2-7; CDR3 DNA: TGTGCCACTAGGTCGGACAGTGACTACGAGCAGTACTTC; CDR3 protein: CATRSDSDYEQYF
V gene: TRBV7-2; clone size: NA; D gene: TRBD1; J gene: TRBJ2-1; CDR3 DNA: TGTGCCAGCAGCCCCCACAGGGGGCGCGGAGATGAGCAGTTCTTC; CDR3 protein: CASSPHRGRGDEQFF
V gene: TRBV30; clone size: NA; D gene: NA; J gene: TRBJ1-1; CDR3 DNA: TGTGCCTGGAGTGCACGGGGTGGAGAAGCTTTCTTT; CDR3 protein: CAWSARGGEAFF
V gene: TRBV2; clone size: NA; D gene: NA; J gene: TRBJ2-2; CDR3 DNA: TGTGCCAGCAGTGAAACAGGACTAAACACCGGGGAGCTGTTTTTT; CDR3 protein: CASSETGLNTGELFF
V gene: TRBV19; clone size: once; D gene: TRBD1; J gene: TRBJ1-5; CDR3 DNA: TGTGCCAGTAGTCCCCGACAGGGTTTCGGCGGACAGCCCCAGCATTTT; CDR3 protein: CASSPRQGFGGQPQHF
V gene: TRBV7-9; clone size: NA; D gene: NA; J gene: TRBJ1-2; CDR3 DNA: TGTGCCAGCAGCTTTGGCGACAGCTTCTATGGCTACACCTTC; CDR3 protein: CASSFGDSFYGYTF
V gene: TRBV19; clone size: NA; D gene: TRBD2; J gene: TRBJ2-1; CDR3 DNA: TGTGCCAGTAGTAGGGGACTAGCCCGGGATGAGCAGTTCTTC; CDR3 protein: CASSRGLARDEQFF
V gene: TRBV5-4; clone size: NA; D gene: TRBD1; J gene: TRBJ2-2; CDR3 DNA: TGTGCCAGCAGCTGGGAGATAGGACAGGGGAACACCGGGGAGCTGTTTTTT; CDR3 protein: CASSWEIGQGNTGELFF
V gene: TRBV5-1; clone size: NA; D gene: TRBD1; J gene: TRBJ2-1; CDR3 DNA: TGCGCCAGCAGCTTGGGGGGACAGGCTATTAGTCAGTTCTTC; CDR3 protein: CASSLGGQAISQFF
V gene: TRBV28; clone size: few; D gene: TRBD1; J gene: TRBJ1-3; CDR3 DNA: TGTGCCAGCAGTTTGGGGGACAGGGTTAGAAACACCATATATTTT; CDR3 protein: CASSLGDRVRNTIYF
V gene: TRBV18; clone size: NA; D gene: NA; J gene: TRBJ1-1; CDR3 DNA: TGTGCCAGCTCACCAAGCGTGAACACTGAAGCTTTCTTT; CDR3 protein: CASSPSVNTEAFF
V gene: TRBV30; clone size: once; D gene: NA; J gene: TRBJ1-5; CDR3 DNA: TGTGCCTGGAGTGTGGCGGGTGATCAGCCCCAGCATTTT; CDR3 protein: CAWSVAGDQPQHF
V gene: TRBV7-9; clone size: NA; D gene: NA; J gene: TRBJ2-2; CDR3 DNA: TGTGCCAGCCCGGTCTCCTCGGCTAGCCCTTCGAACACCGGGGAGCTGTTTTTT; CDR3 protein: CASPVSSASPSNTGELFF
V gene: TRBV4-1; clone size: NA; D gene: NA; J gene: TRBJ1-1; CDR3 DNA: TGCGCCAGCAGCCGCCTAGGACAGCAGAACACTGAAGCTTTCTTT; CDR3 protein: CASSRLGQQNTEAFF
V gene: TRBV19; clone size: NA; D gene: TRBD1; J gene: TRBJ1-5; CDR3 DNA: TGTGCCAGTAGACCGGGACAGGGGGCGCGAATGCATGAGACTCCCCAGCATTTT; CDR3 protein: CASRPGQGARMHETPQHF
V gene: TRBV19; clone size: few; D gene: NA; J gene: TRBJ1-2; CDR3 DNA: TGTGCCAGTACAACGGGGTTTAACCCTCGCTCCTATGGCTACACCTTC; CDR3 protein: CASTTGFNPRSYGYTF
V gene: TRBV19; clone size: NA; D gene: TRBD1; J gene: TRBJ1-2; CDR3 DNA: TGTGCCAGTAGTATAGAGGCAGGGGGCGGCGGCTACACCTTC; CDR3 protein: CASSIEAGGGGYTF
V gene: TRBV19; clone size: few; D gene: NA; J gene: TRBJ1-1; CDR3 DNA: TGTGCCAGTAAAGGGGGGGCCCGATTGAACACTGAAGCTTTCTTT; CDR3 protein: CASKGGARLNTEAFF
V gene: TRBV9; clone size: NA; D gene: NA; J gene: TRBJ2-1; CDR3 DNA: TGTGCCAGTTCACTTGCGGGGAGCTCCTACAATGAGCAGTTCTTC; CDR3 protein: CASSLAGSSYNEQFF
V gene: TRBV28; clone size: NA; D gene: TRBD1; J gene: TRBJ1-1; CDR3 DNA: TGTGCCGCAGTGGAAACAGGGGCTCAAGCTTTCTTT; CDR3 protein: CAAVETGAQAFF
V gene: TRBV5-4; clone size: NA; D gene: NA; J gene: TRBJ2-1; CDR3 DNA: TGTGCCACAGCTAGGGGGTCCCACAATGAGCAGTTCTTC; CDR3 protein: CATARGSHNEQFF
V gene: TRBV28; clone size: NA; D gene: NA; J gene: TRBJ2-5; CDR3 DNA: TGTGCCAGCAGTTTTGAGTTGGGGAGGGAGACCCAGTACTTC; CDR3 protein: CASSFELGRETQYF
V gene: TRBV11-2; clone size: NA; D gene: NA; J gene: TRBJ2-4; CDR3 DNA: TGTGCCAGCAGCTTAGGGCAGCGACTAGCCAAAAACATTCAGTACTTC; CDR3 protein: CASSLGQRLAKNIQYF
V gene: TRBV6-5; clone size: NA; D gene: TRBD1; J gene: TRBJ2-2; CDR3 DNA: TGTGCCAGCACCTTGGGACAGGGCACCGGGGAGCTGTTTTTT; CDR3 protein: CASTLGQGTGELFF
V gene: TRBV5-4; clone size: NA; D gene: TRBD1; J gene: TRBJ2-5; CDR3 DNA: TGTGCCAGCAGCTTACTACCTACCGGGACAGGAGGGCCTCTGGACTTC; CDR3 protein: CASSLLPTGTGGPLDF
V gene: TRBV30; clone size: NA; D gene: NA; J gene: TRBJ2-1; CDR3 DNA: TGTGCCTGGAGTGGGGGCAGGTACTACAATGAGCAGTTCTTC; CDR3 protein: CAWSGGRYYNEQFF